This T cell receptor (beta chain) came from a study of cytomegalovirus exposure and HLA in healthy donors. Regarding the study as a whole: Under in vitro conditions, a few CMV-associated chains were confirmed as specific for CMV antigens. In all likelihood, a cluster of highly shared sequence variants was a sequencing artifact. Analyzed later, most CMV-associated TCR beta chains appeared HLA-restricted.

PCR used 60 Vbeta primers and 13 Jbeta primers. The protocol was immunoSEQ multiplex PCR, while the TCRdb copy is restricted to in-frame clones and leaves out a portion. The profile shows roughly 98,000 clones, about 81% of them singletons. Trimming at V came to 5 bases and at J to 8 bases, leaving 6 bases not matched to a gene. The germline CDR1 and CDR2 sequences are SQVTM and ANQGSEA. The CDR3 sequence is 12 residues long. Concerning this clone: The antigen is unknown.

The TCR comes from a man in his forties in good health and CMV-seronegative. The genes are TRBV29-1 and TRBJ1-1; 9 bases line up with TRBD1. Sequenced: PBMCs. CDR3 loop: CSVTGQGSEAFF. CDR3 in DNA: TGCAGCGTTACGGGACAGGGCTCCGAAGCTTTCTTT.